These 19 T cell receptor beta chains were all obtained from the same sample, sequenced in a study of T cell changes during pregnancy in multiple sclerosis. The repertoire was sequenced with immunoSEQ multiplex PCR; TCRdb's copy has only in-frame clones and lacks some. The table includes around 39,000 clones, roughly 88% detected once. The input for sequencing was CD4+ T cells from peripheral blood mononuclear cells, taken before pregnancy. The receptors stem from a female donor with multiple sclerosis, enrolled in a pregnancy study.

The V gene is TRBV10-3, the J gene TRBJ1-1; D gene unclear. CDR1 is ENHRY, CDR2 SYGVKD, per germline. The CDR3 totals 13 residues. V lost 6 bases to trimming and J lost 2 bases, with 10 bases between them. CDR3 residues: CAIRFQLNTEAFF. The CDR3 DNA sequence: TGTGCCATCAGGTTCCAGTTAAACACTGAAGCTTTCTTT.

In the case of this clone: Other DNA sequences in the same sample also yield this CDR3. This chain joins TRBV6-4 and TRBJ2-1; TRBD2 matches 9 bases. Germline assignment: CDR1 MRHNA and CDR2 SNTAGT. The trim removed 0 bases at V and 3 bases at J, leaving 0 bases unmatched. The CDR3 contains 15 residues. CDR3 sequence (DNA): TGTGCCAGCAGTGACTCTAGCGGGAGCTACAATGAGCAGTTCTTC. It codes for CASSDSSGSYNEQFF.

The V call is TRBV30, the J call TRBJ1-1; the match to TRBD1 covers 10 bases. The CDR3 extends over 17 amino acids. Trimming cost V 3 bases and J 4 bases; bases outside gene matches: 14. CDR1 is GTSNPN and CDR2 is SVGIG in the germline V gene (reference sequence). This CDR3 reads CAWRKLPGQGFGTEAFF. In DNA form, the CDR3 reads TGTGCCTGGAGAAAACTTCCGGGACAGGGGTTCGGCACTGAAGCTTTCTTT.

This clone occurred once. One end of the junction is discordant with germline, which a read error may explain. The chain employs TRBV7-2 and TRBJ1-3; 7 bases agree with TRBD1. Per the germline V gene, CDR1 is SGHTA and CDR2 is FQGNSA. This CDR3 region has 14 residues. CDR3 in DNA: TGTGCCAGCAGCTTACCGCGACAGGGTATCCGTTTGGTTTTT. Encoded protein: CASSLPRQGIRLVF. Combining the CDR3 with reference TRBV7-2 and TRBJ1-3 gives the whole variable domain GAGVSQSPSNKVTEKGKDVELRCDPISGHTALYWYRQSLGQGLEFLIYFQGNSAPDKSGLPSDRFSAERTGGSVSTLTIQRTQQEDSAVYLCASSLPRQGIRLVFGEGSWLTVV.

The V gene is TRBV5-1, the J gene TRBJ2-7; TRBD1 is a possible D gene (5 bases). CDR3 length: 12 amino acids. V was trimmed by 7 bases and J by 0 bases, leaving 8 bases between them. The germline V gene has CDR1 SGHRS and CDR2 YFSETQ. The CDR3 DNA reads as TGCGCCAGCGCCAGGGACTCCTACGAGCAGTACTTC. Translation gives CASARDSYEQYF. Full variable domain (missing parts from reference TRBV5-1 and TRBJ2-7): KAGVTQTPRYLIKTRGQQVTLSCSPISGHRSVSWYQQTPGQGLQFLFEYFSETQRNKGNFPGRFSGRQFSNSRSEMNVSTLELGDSALYLCASARDSYEQYFGPGTRLTVT.

The V call is TRBV5-4, the J call TRBJ2-5; 9 nucleotides agree with TRBD1. V trimming: 0 bases; J trimming: 6 bases; junction bases outside the gene matches: 9. Germline V gives CDR1 SGHNT, CDR2 YYREEE (reference sequence). This CDR3 comprises 16 residues. The CDR3 DNA follows: TGTGCCAGCAGCTTGGCCTGGGGGACAGGGAAACAGACCCAGTACTTC. Translated, it gives CASSLAWGTGKQTQYF.

The chain links TRBV27 to TRBJ2-2; TRBD2 aligns across 14 bases. The CDR3 totals 17 residues. Germline CDR1 reads MNHEY; CDR2 reads SMNVEV (reference sequence). V gave up 2 bases and J gave up 6 bases; unmatched junction bases: 5. The CDR3 sequence is CASSLRGLAGEAGELFF. The CDR3 nucleotides are TGTGCCAGCAGTTTAAGGGGACTAGCGGGAGAGGCCGGGGAGCTGTTTTTT.

The chain has TRBV9 and TRBJ1-2; 9 bases match TRBD1. J was trimmed by 7 bases and V by 0 bases; bases with no gene match: 10. The CDR3 length is 16 residues. CDR1 and CDR2 from the germline V gene are SGDLS and YYNGEE. The CDR3 sequence is CASSVDGGQGSGGYTF. The CDR3 nucleotides are TGTGCCAGCAGCGTAGACGGCGGACAGGGGAGTGGTGGCTACACCTTC. Together with reference TRBV9 and TRBJ1-2, the CDR3 gives the full variable domain: DSGVTQTPKHLITATGQRVTLRCSPRSGDLSVYWYQQSLDQGLQFLIQYYNGEERAKGNILERFSAQQFPDLHSELNLSSLELGDSALYFCASSVDGGQGSGGYTFGSGTRLTVV.

The chain is built from TRBV5-1 and TRBJ2-1; 8 nucleotides align to TRBD1. Trimming cost V 7 bases and J 3 bases; bases outside gene matches: 6. This CDR3 comprises 14 residues. Germline V gene lookup returns CDR1 SGHRS and CDR2 YFSETQ. The CDR3, as DNA: TGCGCCAGCGGCCGAGGGACAGGCTACAATGAGCAGTTCTTC. It yields the protein CASGRGTGYNEQFF.

V and J are TRBV18 and TRBJ1-3; a weak D match, TRBD1 (6 bases). The germline CDR1 and CDR2 sequences are KGHSH and LQKENI. The CDR3 is 19 residues long. Trimming removed 6 bases at V and 0 bases at J, with 24 bases between. CDR3 amino acids: CASSPTLASTGNSGNTIYF. CDR3 nucleotide sequence: TGTGCCAGCTCCCCCACCCTAGCATCAACAGGGAACTCTGGAAACACCATATATTTT.

The chain recombines TRBV10-2 with TRBJ2-5; D is possibly TRBD2 (6 bases). Germline V gives CDR1 WSHSY, CDR2 SAAADI. The CDR3 contains 13 residues. Trimming removed 4 bases from V and 5 bases from J, with 11 bases in between. The CDR3 DNA reads as TGCGCCAGCAGTGTCGGGGGTTGGGAGACCCAGTACTTC. Translated: CASSVGGWETQYF.

The chain carries TRBV10-3 and TRBJ2-1, with TRBD2 matching 8 bases. V lost 3 bases, J lost 8 bases, and 12 bases stayed unmatched. In germline, CDR1 is ENHRY, CDR2 SYGVKD. CDR3 length: 16 residues. The CDR3 spells CAISDASGAGDHEQFF. The CDR3 DNA reads as TGTGCCATCAGTGACGCCTCGGGAGCGGGAGACCATGAGCAGTTCTTC.

The chain recombines TRBV6-5 with TRBJ2-1; TRBD2 matches at 11 bases. Unmatched junction bases numbered 6, after V lost 4 bases and J lost 4 bases. The V gene's germline CDR1 is MNHEY and CDR2 SVGAGI. This CDR3 is 16 amino acids long. The CDR3 bases are TGTGCCAGCAGTTCCCTAGCTAGCGGGGGGTACAATGAGCAGTTCTTC. As protein: CASSSLASGGYNEQFF.

The chain carries TRBV2 and TRBJ1-1; D is unclear. The V gene's germline CDR1 is SNHLY and CDR2 FYNNEI. This CDR3 region has 13 residues. V was pared by 3 bases and J by 1 base, with 6 bases between. CDR3 in amino acids: CASSDSENTEAFF. Written as DNA, the CDR3 is TGTGCCAGCAGTGACAGTGAGAACACTGAAGCTTTCTTT.

This clone was seen a single time. CDR3 sequence (DNA): TGTGCCAGCTCCCGCGGACTAGCGGGCTCCTACGAGCAGTACTTC. This sequence encodes CASSRGLAGSYEQYF. The rearrangement links TRBV18 to TRBJ2-7, with TRBD2 identical over 11 bases. This CDR3 contains 15 residues. The V segment lost 6 bases and the J segment 0 bases; nucleotides outside the gene matches: 4. CDR1 is KGHSH and CDR2 is LQKENI in the germline V gene.

The V and J genes are TRBV6-6 and TRBJ1-6; TRBD1 aligns across 10 bases. V was clipped by 5 bases and J by 8 bases; unmatched bases: 6. Germline loops: CDR1 MNHNY, CDR2 SVGAGI (reference sequence). The CDR3 is 15 residues long. CDR3 DNA sequence: TGTGCCAGCAGTGACCCCGGGACAGGGGATTCACCCCTCCACTTT. Translation gives CASSDPGTGDSPLHF.

The chain recombines TRBV28 with TRBJ2-3; 9 bases fit TRBD1. V was clipped by 6 bases and J by 2 bases; unmatched bases: 9. Germline CDR1 and CDR2: MDHEN and SYDVKM. CDR3 length equals 16 residues. The CDR3 sequence: CASSRDRGSSTDTQYF. CDR3 sequence (DNA): TGTGCCAGCAGCCGCGACAGGGGGTCTTCCACAGATACGCAGTATTTT.

The chain carries TRBV19 and TRBJ2-3; no clear D gene. The length of the CDR3 is 14 residues. V was clipped by 0 bases and J by 3 bases, with 7 bases between them. From germline, CDR1 is LNHDA and CDR2 SQIVND (reference sequence). In DNA, the CDR3 is TGTGCCAGTAGTATAGAGGGCCAGACAGATACGCAGTATTTT. It is translated as CASSIEGQTDTQYF.

The V and J genes are TRBV6-6 and TRBJ2-3; 9 bases fit TRBD2. The V gene's germline CDR1 is MNHNY and CDR2 SVGAGI (reference sequence). V was clipped by 5 bases and J by 2 bases; unmatched bases: 8. This CDR3 is 16 amino acids long. DNA for the CDR3: TGTGCCAGCAGTCCTCGACTAGCGGAGATCACAGATACGCAGTATTTT. It is translated as CASSPRLAEITDTQYF.